Given below is one T cell receptor (beta chain) in context. This entry comes from a study of blood T cell repertoires in COVID-19. Study in general: Acute and convalescent COVID-19 samples came from the United States, Italy and Spain.

Participant ages covered about 18 to 95 years across about two dozen US areas. Generated by immunoSEQ multiplex PCR, the TCRdb table keeps only in-frame clones and is missing some. The sample holds some 130,000 clones; roughly 88% are singletons and the top ten take about 4.5%. The CDR3 covers 18 residues. This sequence joins TRBV12-2 and TRBJ1-5; the table assigns TRBD1, which was not confirmed against the DNA. TRBV12-2 has pseudogene status. Sequencing used PBMCs or T cells enriched from blood (not recorded which). The TCR sequence derives from a man between 50 and 59 years old who had recovered from COVID-19. CDR3 loop: CASLRDRVGLRSNQPQHF. The DNA of the CDR3 is TGTGCAAGTCTGAGAGACAGGGTCGGTCTAAGGAGCAATCAGCCCCAGCATTTT.